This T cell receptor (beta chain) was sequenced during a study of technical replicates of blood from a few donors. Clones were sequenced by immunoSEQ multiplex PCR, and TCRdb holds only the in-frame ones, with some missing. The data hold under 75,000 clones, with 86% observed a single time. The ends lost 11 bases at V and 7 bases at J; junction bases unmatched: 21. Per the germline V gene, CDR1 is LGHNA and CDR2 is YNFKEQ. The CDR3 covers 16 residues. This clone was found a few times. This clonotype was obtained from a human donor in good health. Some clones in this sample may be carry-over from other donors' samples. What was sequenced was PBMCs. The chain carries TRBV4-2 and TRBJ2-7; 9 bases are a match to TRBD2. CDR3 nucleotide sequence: TGTGCCTCCAGCCAAGAGGTCGCGGGAGGGCCTCGGGAGCAGTACTTC. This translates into CASSQEVAGGPREQYF.